This T cell receptor (beta chain) was found in a study of T cell responses to AZD1222 COVID-19 vaccine. General study findings and limits: Variant regions that are unmutated are reportedly the target of nearly half of spike-specific TCRs. None of the repertoires were sampled until the peak T cell response had passed. Only 6 or 7 individuals given AZD1222 were seropositive at baseline.

V lost 2 bases and J lost 0, with 18 bases in between. Per germline, CDR1 SGHTS and CDR2 YDEGEE. The length of the CDR3 is 17 residues. Produced via immunoSEQ multiplex PCR; TCRdb's table is partial and in-frame only. The sample records some 120,000 clones, about nine tenths being singletons. Of note for this clone: The antigen is not known.

This receptor was obtained from an adult in good health. The chain employs TRBV5-8 and TRBJ2-7; possible D gene TRBD2, 6 bases. The sample in question was peripheral blood, obtained on day 0 of AZD1222 vaccination. CDR3 in DNA: TGTGCCAGCAGCTTCCTAAACTGGGGGGTTAGCTCCTACGAGCAGTACTTC. Translation gives CASSFLNWGVSSYEQYF.